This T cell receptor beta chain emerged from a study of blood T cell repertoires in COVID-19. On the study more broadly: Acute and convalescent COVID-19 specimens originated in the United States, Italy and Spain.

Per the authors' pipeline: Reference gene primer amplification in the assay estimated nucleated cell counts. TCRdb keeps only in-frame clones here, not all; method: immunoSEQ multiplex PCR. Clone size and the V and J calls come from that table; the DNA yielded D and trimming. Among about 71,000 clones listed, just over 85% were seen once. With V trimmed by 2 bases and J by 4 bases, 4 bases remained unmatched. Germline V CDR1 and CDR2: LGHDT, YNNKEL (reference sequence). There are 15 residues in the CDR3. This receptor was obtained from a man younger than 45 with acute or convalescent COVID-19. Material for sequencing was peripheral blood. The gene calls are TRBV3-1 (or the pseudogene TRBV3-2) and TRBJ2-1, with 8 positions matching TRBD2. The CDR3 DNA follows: TGTGCCAGCAGCCAAATCTCTAGCGGGTACAATGAGCAGTTCTTC. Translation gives CASSQISSGYNEQFF.